This paragraph reports one TCR beta chain. Its cognate antigen is unknown. The CDR3 covers 14 residues. V lost 0 bases to trimming and J lost 3 bases, with 9 bases between them. In germline, CDR1 is SGHRS, CDR2 YFSETQ. Libraries were prepared by immunoSEQ multiplex PCR; TCRdb keeps only in-frame clonotypes and omits some of them. The repertoire holds hundreds of thousands of clones, with around four fifths as singletons. This sample stems from a study of cytomegalovirus exposure and HLA in healthy donors. Study results and limitations: Most TCR sequences proved rare, with some public TCRs found in many donors. One later analysis, an examination of the 100 to 150 validation repertoires, found that first-cohort TCR clusters tended to co-occur in them. The study labeled about 160 TCR beta chains cytomegalovirus-associated.

The TCR comes from a woman under 30 in good health and CMV-seronegative. Input material: PBMCs. This chain uses TRBV5-1 with TRBJ2-5; D is ambiguous. Written as DNA, the CDR3 is TGCGCCAGCAGCTTGGTAGGTGCAAAAGAGACCCAGTACTTC. This translates into CASSLVGAKETQYF.